The 28 T cell receptor beta chains below all came from one sample that was sequenced in a study of blood T cell repertoires in COVID-19. Data came from immunoSEQ multiplex PCR; TCRdb stores just in-frame clones and leaves some out. The sample records fewer than 200,000 clones, approximately 92% being singletons. The sample comprised peripheral blood. These receptors originate from a man aged 45-60 years with acute or convalescent COVID-19.

The rearrangement links TRBV2 to TRBJ1-1; D uncertain. The CDR3 has 14 residues. Trimming pared 5 bases from V and 1 base from J, leaving 11 bases between. Germline-derived CDR1 and CDR2 are SNHLY and FYNNEI. CDR3 amino acids: CASSLERRNTEAFF. As DNA, the CDR3 is TGTGCCAGCAGTCTGGAGAGGAGGAACACTGAAGCTTTCTTT.

V gene TRBV7-8 combines with J gene TRBJ2-7, with D possibly matching TRBD2 (6 bases). Trimming cost V 5 bases and J 2 bases, with 13 bases left between them. CDR3 length equals 14 residues. CDR1 and CDR2 (germline): SGHVS, FQNEAQ. The CDR3 bases are TGTGCCAGCAGCCAGAGGAGGGTGACCTACGAGCAGTACTTC. This codes for CASSQRRVTYEQYF.

The V call is TRBV5-1, the J call TRBJ1-1; perhaps TRBD1 as D (5 bases). There are 16 residues in the CDR3. The ends were cut back, 2 bases at V and 1 base at J, with 15 bases in the middle. CDR1 SGHRS and CDR2 YFSETQ come from the germline V gene. For the CDR3, the DNA is TGCGCCAGCAGCTTAGGGTTGGGGGGTACGAACACTGAAGCTTTCTTT. It translates to CASSLGLGGTNTEAFF.

This clone was picked up one time. The gene calls are TRBV7-9 and TRBJ1-4, with 9 positions matching TRBD1. Looked up from germline, CDR1 is SEHNR and CDR2 is FQNEAQ (reference sequence). This CDR3 spans 16 amino acids. Losses at the gene ends were 5 bases for V and 8 bases for J; bases not matched to a gene: 12. For the CDR3, the DNA is TGTGCCAGCAGCCGTCACTGGACAGGGGCGCAAGAAAAACTGTTTTTT. Protein product: CASSRHWTGAQEKLFF.

This clone occurred once. J is TRBJ2-3 and V is TRBV3-1 (or the pseudogene TRBV3-2); perhaps TRBD2 as D (6 bases). CDR3 length: 19 residues. V lost 3 bases and J 0 bases, leaving 22 bases between the germline ends. Germline lookup yields CDR1 LGHDT and CDR2 YNNKEL (reference sequence). In DNA form, the CDR3 reads TGTGCCAGCAGCCAGGGATCTCGGGGGAGTTGGTTCAGCACAGATACGCAGTATTTT. Its protein is CASSQGSRGSWFSTDTQYF.

The CDR3 region has the DNA TGTGCCAGCTCCGCATTCCAGGCAGACAATCAGCCCCAGCATTTT. It codes for CASSAFQADNQPQHF. The chain is built from TRBV18 and TRBJ1-5, with D unclear. The germline V gene has CDR1 KGHSH and CDR2 LQKENI. Trimming stripped 6 bases from V and 3 bases from J, with 15 bases between. CDR3 length: 15 amino acids.

The rearrangement links TRBV30 to TRBJ1-6; D uncertain. With 2 bases removed from V and 4 bases from J, the gap between germline ends came to 12 bases. The CDR3 is made up of 15 amino acids. The germline V gene has CDR1 GTSNPN and CDR2 SVGIG (reference sequence). CDR3 residues: CAWSSPQSYNSPLHF. Here the CDR3 DNA reads TGTGCCTGGAGTAGTCCACAGAGTTATAATTCACCCCTCCACTTT.

The V gene is TRBV4-1, the J gene TRBJ2-4, with 7 bases fitting TRBD1. Germline lookup yields CDR1 MGHRA and CDR2 YSYEKL. The length of the CDR3 is 15 residues. V trimming: 2 bases; J trimming: 4 bases; junction bases outside the gene matches: 5. CDR3 loop: CASSQPGQMKNIQYF. For the CDR3, the DNA is TGCGCCAGCAGCCAACCGGGACAGATGAAAAACATTCAGTACTTC.

The rearrangement links TRBV19 to TRBJ2-1; tentative D call: TRBD2 (6 bases). The germline V gene has CDR1 LNHDA and CDR2 SQIVND (reference sequence). This CDR3 spans 14 amino acids. V gave up 9 bases and J gave up 5 bases, with 17 bases separating them. In DNA, the CDR3 is TGTGCCAGCTCGGCGGGACTTGGCCACAATGAGCAGTTCTTC. Translation gives CASSAGLGHNEQFF. Complete variable domain (other parts from reference TRBV19 and TRBJ2-1): DGGITQSPKYLFRKEGQNVTLSCEQNLNHDAMYWYRQDPGQGLRLIYYSQIVNDFQKGDIAEGYSVSREKKESFPLTVTSAQKNPTAFYLCASSAGLGHNEQFFGPGTRLTVL.

The chain uses TRBV6-5 and TRBJ2-7; D is perhaps TRBD1 (6 bases). Germline V gene sequence: CDR1 MNHEY, CDR2 SVGAGI. The CDR3 is 13 residues long. Trimming cost V 6 bases and J 4 bases, with 13 bases left between them. The CDR3 here is CASRTGAPYEQYF. The DNA for the CDR3 is TGTGCCAGCAGGACAGGTGCGCCTTACGAGCAGTACTTC.

The gene calls are TRBV7-2 and TRBJ1-5, with TRBD1 matching 9 bases. Germline V gives CDR1 SGHTA, CDR2 FQGNSA. This CDR3 region has 16 residues. V was clipped by 5 bases and J by 1 base; unmatched bases: 6. The CDR3 DNA is TGTGCCAGCAGCCCGAGACAGGGGGGCAGCAATCAGCCCCAGCATTTT. Translated, it gives CASSPRQGGSNQPQHF. The variable domain in full, with the rest retrieved from reference TRBV7-2 and TRBJ1-5, is GAGVSQSPSNKVTEKGKDVELRCDPISGHTALYWYRQSLGQGLEFLIYFQGNSAPDKSGLPSDRFSAERTGGSVSTLTIQRTQQEDSAVYLCASSPRQGGSNQPQHFGDGTRLSIL.

V and J are TRBV3-1 (or the pseudogene TRBV3-2) and TRBJ1-1, with D perhaps TRBD1 (5 bases). This CDR3 contains 13 residues. Trimming removed 1 base at V and 5 bases at J, with 8 bases between. From germline, CDR1 is LGHDT and CDR2 YNNKEL (reference sequence). The chain's CDR3 is CASSQGGGTEAFF. CDR3 bases: TGTGCCAGCAGCCAAGGGGGGGGTACTGAAGCTTTCTTT.

The chain combines TRBV6-5 with TRBJ2-7; possibly TRBD2 for D (7 bases). Between the trimmed V and J ends, which lost 5 bases and 6 bases, there was a span of 20 bases. The germline V gene has CDR1 MNHEY and CDR2 SVGAGI. The CDR3 covers 15 residues. The DNA for the CDR3 is TGTGCCAGCAGTAGGAGCGGGAATCTCAGGGGCGAGCAGTACTTC. Its protein product is CASSRSGNLRGEQYF.

On this clone: The sample carries other DNA sequences with the same CDR3. The rearrangement joins TRBV19 to TRBJ1-5; 9 positions match TRBD1. Germline V lookup: CDR1 LNHDA, CDR2 SQIVND (reference sequence). The CDR3 is 15 amino acids. With V trimmed by 3 bases and J by 3 bases, 3 bases remained unmatched. The CDR3 reads CASSIGQGTNQPQHF. DNA for the CDR3: TGTGCCAGTAGTATTGGACAGGGGACCAATCAGCCCCAGCATTTT.

V is TRBV9 and J is TRBJ2-5; maybe TRBD2 (6 bases). Trimming took 0 bases from V and 0 from J, leaving 15 bases between them. The CDR3 is 17 residues long. The V gene's germline CDR1 is SGDLS and CDR2 YYNGEE. The CDR3 DNA reads as TGTGCCAGCAGCGTAGCGGTAGCGGCCAGGGACCAAGAGACCCAGTACTTC. Translating it yields CASSVAVAARDQETQYF.

This chain joins TRBV24-1 and TRBJ2-6; D is perhaps TRBD2 (5 bases). V was clipped by 5 bases and J by 0 bases, with 7 bases between them. This CDR3 spans 15 amino acids. Per germline, CDR1 KGHDR and CDR2 SFDVKD. The CDR3 protein is CATSGAGSGANVLTF. In DNA, the CDR3 is TGTGCCACCAGTGGTGCGGGCTCTGGGGCCAACGTCCTGACTTTC.

The chain recombines TRBV5-1 with TRBJ1-1; TRBD1 matches at 9 bases. V gave up 2 bases and J gave up 0 bases; unmatched junction bases: 8. CDR3 length equals 17 residues. Germline CDR1 and CDR2: SGHRS and YFSETQ. The CDR3 DNA is TGCGCCAGCAGCTTACAGGGGGCGTTTAACATGAACACTGAAGCTTTCTTT. It codes for CASSLQGAFNMNTEAFF.

The chain joins TRBV5-4 to TRBJ1-2; weak D call: TRBD1 (5 bases). The V gene lost 4 bases and the J gene lost 3 bases, with 16 bases spanning the gap. The CDR3 extends over 15 amino acids. Germline V gene lookup returns CDR1 SGHNT and CDR2 YYREEE (reference sequence). The CDR3 sequence: CASSRNDRTHYGYTF. The CDR3, as DNA: TGTGCCAGCAGCCGTAACGACAGAACGCACTATGGCTACACCTTC.

The DNA of the CDR3 is TGTGCCAGCAGTCTTGTTAACGGGGGATACCAGCCCCAGCATTTT. Protein: CASSLVNGGYQPQHF. The V and J genes are TRBV28 and TRBJ1-5; a weak D match, TRBD1 (5 bases). The CDR3 is made up of 15 amino acids. The V gene's germline CDR1 is MDHEN and CDR2 SYDVKM. Trimming took off 5 bases at V and 7 bases at J, with 18 bases between the two ends.

This chain links TRBV28 with TRBJ1-1; TRBD1 matches at 7 bases. This CDR3 is built from 14 residues. Germline V gene sequence: CDR1 MDHEN, CDR2 SYDVKM. V lost 6 bases and J lost 1; bases outside the gene matches: 5. The chain's CDR3 is CASSRWDRNTEAFF. The CDR3 DNA follows: TGTGCCAGCAGCCGATGGGACAGGAACACTGAAGCTTTCTTT.

With respect to this clone: The same CDR3 can be traced to other DNA sequences in this sample. CDR3 amino acids: CASSYSSGDTEAFF. The DNA of the CDR3 is TGTGCCAGCAGTTACTCGTCAGGGGACACTGAAGCTTTCTTT. The V and J genes are TRBV6-5 and TRBJ1-1; TRBD1 might be the D (6 bases). The CDR3 is 14 residues long. The germline CDR1 and CDR2 sequences are MNHEY and SVGAGI. Trimming took 0 bases from V and 3 from J, leaving 8 bases between them.

The rearrangement joins TRBV2 to TRBJ2-6; 7 bases are shared with TRBD1. Losses at the gene ends were 7 bases for V and 1 base for J; bases not matched to a gene: 1. Germline loops: CDR1 SNHLY, CDR2 FYNNEI. The CDR3 contains 14 residues. CDR3 sequence reads: CASKQGSGANVLTF. The CDR3 DNA sequence: TGTGCCAGCAAACAGGGGTCTGGGGCCAACGTCCTGACTTTC.

CDR3 loop: CASSQPGTTRGNEQFF. CDR3 DNA sequence: TGCGCCAGCAGCCAGCCCGGGACTACAAGGGGCAATGAGCAGTTCTTC. V gene TRBV4-1 combines with J gene TRBJ2-1; 7 bases map to TRBD2. Germline loops: CDR1 MGHRA, CDR2 YSYEKL. With V trimmed by 3 bases and J by 6 bases, 11 bases remained unmatched. The CDR3 spans 16 residues.

The V call is TRBV3-1 (or the pseudogene TRBV3-2), the J call TRBJ1-3, with D perhaps TRBD1 (6 bases). The V gene lost 4 bases and the J gene lost 0 bases, with 13 bases spanning the gap. CDR3 length equals 16 residues. Germline loops: CDR1 LGHDT, CDR2 YNNKEL (reference sequence). CDR3 amino acids: CASSRGRGHSGNTIYF. CDR3 DNA: TGTGCCAGCAGCCGGGGGAGGGGACACTCTGGAAACACCATATATTTT.

This chain uses TRBV18 with TRBJ1-2; D remains unclear. The CDR3 covers 12 residues. Trimming left V 3 bases short and J 5 bases short, with 7 bases between. Germline V CDR1 and CDR2: KGHSH, LQKENI. CDR3 coding DNA: TGTGCCAGCTCACCCCCGGGGTATGGCTACACCTTC. Its protein is CASSPPGYGYTF.

This chain uses TRBV6-6 with TRBJ2-7; no firm D call. The germline V gene has CDR1 MNHNY and CDR2 SVGAGI (reference sequence). V shed 5 bases and J shed 2 bases, with 7 bases lying between them. The CDR3 totals 12 residues. DNA for the CDR3: TGTGCCAGCAGTCCGGGTCCCTACGAGCAGTACGTC. Translation gives CASSPGPYEQYV.

This chain joins TRBV5-1 and TRBJ1-1; weak D call: TRBD1 (5 bases). Trimming left V 1 base short and J 11 bases short, with 15 bases between. The CDR3 covers 13 residues. The germline V gene has CDR1 SGHRS and CDR2 YFSETQ. CDR3 in amino acids: CASSLSGRVIAFF. CDR3 DNA sequence: TGCGCCAGCAGCTTGTCAGGCAGGGTGATTGCTTTCTTT.

The chain employs TRBV5-4 and TRBJ2-2; D may be TRBD2 (7 bases). Deletions cut 2 bases from V and 6 bases from J, with 14 bases between. The V gene's germline CDR1 is SGHNT and CDR2 YYREEE (reference sequence). The CDR3 totals 15 residues. CDR3 in amino acids: CASSLGGARAGELFF. The CDR3 region has the DNA TGTGCCAGCAGCTTAGGGGGGGCGAGAGCCGGGGAGCTGTTTTTT.